This T cell receptor beta chain was sequenced for a study of cytomegalovirus exposure and HLA in healthy donors listed by TCRdb under 2017. At the level of the whole study: In an earlier analysis of approximately 640 of the donors, roughly 300 Gb of sequence data and roughly 100 million unique TCR beta sequences from roughly 180 million T cells were reported. The study aimed to test whether signatures of past pathogen exposure could be identified by cataloging public T cell receptors. Every repertoire in the discovery cohort had been generated on one and the same sequencing platform. The study used immunosequencing to profile the T cell repertoires of several hundred subjects and linked those repertoires to cytomegalovirus serostatus. Donor age, sex, ethnicity and CMV serostatus were compiled alongside the repertoire data. Four to six DR-DQ haplotypes were handled as single units for association and clustering, since linkage in the cohort was strong. To study patterns of TCR occurrence, a later analysis re-analyzed previously published TCR beta repertoires from around 700 donors and added high-resolution HLA genotyping. The study combined high-throughput TCR immunosequencing, statistical association of individual TCRs with disease status, and machine learning to predict cytomegalovirus infection status. In an earlier analysis of 587 of the donors, high-throughput TCR beta sequencing was used to judge whether each TCR beta V gene segment behaved as functional or pseudogenic. Genome-wide SNP genotypes for about 65% of the roughly 670 donors were used in a later genetic analysis, which treated that subset as a discovery cohort. Of the roughly 420 genotyped donors, more than 75% were placed in the genetic ancestry cluster associated with self-reported Caucasian donors. Along with the roughly 700-subject first cohort, a separate validation cohort of over a hundred different subjects was used. Typing coverage differed by locus: A, B, C, DRB1 and DQB1 were typed in about 629-640 donors, DQA1 in 500 to 550, DPA1 in approximately 610, and DPB1 in approximately 450. Both class I and class II loci were covered by HLA typing, at four-digit resolution. An early release covering just under 650 HLA-typed donors comprised about 300 gigabases of sequencing data and tens of millions of unique TCR sequences. Across roughly 420 genotyped donors of the cohort, an average of roughly 200,000 unique TCR beta nucleotide sequences per donor were sequenced, and 15% to 20% of those sequences were non-productive. Rather than using new phenotypic data, the later analysis identified candidate immune exposures from TCR beta sequences and from how often those sequences occurred across donors. The paper as a whole reports these results and caveats: Roughly uniform sequencing depth across donors was assumed in presence/absence analyses, although this assumption may not hold. According to a later genetic analysis, donors in an Asian-associated ancestry cluster had fewer N-insertions in productive TCRs than the approximately 650-donor mean. In a later analysis, the rate of TCR association differed among HLA loci, with DRB1 alleles having the most associated TCRs and HLA-C alleles having the fewest. Most CMV-associated TCR beta chains appeared to be HLA-restricted in a later analysis, and the HLA associations seemed to be driven largely by CMV exposure. Broadly in line with IMGT annotations, most TCR beta V segments showed up in productive rearrangements about 87% or about 30% of the time in an earlier analysis of about 500 of the donors. At a false discovery rate of 0.05, a later analysis linked 16,951 TCR beta sequences to specific HLA alleles. Most TCR sequences were observed very rarely across donors, whereas some public TCRs were present in many individuals. A cluster of highly shared sequence variants was judged likely to be a technical artifact of the sequencing pipeline. A later analysis reported that several top co-occurrence clusters appeared linked to parvovirus B19, influenza, CMV and Epstein-Barr virus. The authors suggested that the approach could potentially be generalized to other disease states and immunological phenotypes. This cohort had only TCR beta chains sequenced, and the lack of alpha or paired-chain data limited which features could be detected. Linkage disequilibrium might explain the correlated functional status among segregating V segments, but an unknown experimental factor could not be ruled out. Some IMGT-functional V segments, including TRBV6-2 and TRBV6-3, could not be told apart with the 87-base-pair reads, so those segments were excluded. In a later analysis, HLA-associated TCR beta chains showed more clonal expansion and lower generation probabilities than non-associated chains that were equally common. Because counts were too low, 15 to 20 rarely observed V segments, including chromosome 9 orphons, were left out of the earlier analysis of 500 to 750 of the donors. V-gene and J-gene trimming of TCR beta chains was associated with a missense DCLRE1C variant in a later genetic analysis, and the association was replicated in an independent cohort. A further reported finding was that TCR beta sequences accurately predicted the HLA-A and HLA-B alleles for most subjects in the first cohort. Three of the identified cytomegalovirus-associated TCR beta chains were confirmed in vitro to be specific for cytomegalovirus antigens. When HLA alleles, especially DR and DQ, strongly co-occurred, attributing TCR associations to individual alleles was difficult. Because HLA typing was unavailable for some donors at each locus, only the typed subset was used in association tests. The only immune exposure information available for the cohort was CMV serostatus. The classifier was reported to diagnose cytomegalovirus status with high specificity and sensitivity in both the original cohort and the validation cohort. The study listed approximately 150 TCR beta chains as associated with cytomegalovirus.

The CDR3 runs 16 amino acids, cysteine and phenylalanine included. Just the 48-base CDR3 DNA is kept, in frame starting at base 1. CDR1 and CDR2 (SGHAT, FQNNGV) derive from the germline V gene. Of note for this clone: Its antigen target is currently unknown. No much larger clonotype is one base removed from it; base qualities were not supplied.

Libraries came from the immunoSEQ multiplex PCR assay. For the multiplex PCR, a mixture combining 60 forward primers for TCR Vbeta segments and 13 reverse primers for TCR Jbeta segments was used. A multiplex PCR assay on genomic DNA amplified the CDR3 region of rearranged TCR beta genes. The amplified TCR beta libraries were sequenced on the Illumina HiSeq System as 87-base-pair reads. Turning to the authors' computational methods: In a later analysis, 77 million or so unique TCR beta chains were counted across the approximately 620 repertoires, and roughly 11 million of these chains were shared by at least two donors. To remove PCR and sequencing errors, raw reads were error-corrected and collapsed into unique sequences using a nearest-neighbor algorithm that merged closely related sequences. To assign V, D and J gene segments, CDR3 sequences were aligned to IMGT reference sequences. Each retained sequence needed at least a six-nucleotide match to both a V gene segment and a J gene segment. A rearrangement was called productive if the CDR3 had no stop codons and remained in frame with V and J, and every other rearrangement was called non-productive. Following IMGT convention, CDR3 was defined as the stretch from the second conserved V-encoded cysteine to the conserved J-encoded phenylalanine. The earlier analysis of 450 to 750 of the donors excluded any sequence lacking an unambiguous match to a single V gene segment. In an earlier analysis of some 590 of the donors, a V segment was called functional when productive rearrangements were above 56.7%, and segregating when the standard deviation between donors exceeded 5%. A statistical classification framework was developed to diagnose cytomegalovirus status using the catalog of TCR beta chain sequences. V and J gene assignment, in a later analysis, came from comparing TCR nucleotide sequences with IMGT/GENE-DB human TR gene sequences. A later analysis assigned CDR3 sequences and most-parsimonious VDJ recombination scenarios with the TCRdist pipeline. In a later analysis, each TCR beta chain was defined by its CDR3 amino acid sequence together with its V-gene family, and reads lacking a unique V-gene family were excluded. As a way to deal with suspected cross-contamination and a sequencing artifact, a later analysis dropped 640 or so nucleotide sequences that were highly shared and had low generation probability. A later analysis calculated a clonal expansion index for each public chain from normalized within-repertoire ranks of inferred template counts. In a later analysis, generation probabilities were computed using a VDJ recombination model fitted to out-of-frame rearrangements, and the results were checked against IGoR. Hypergeometric tests were used in a later analysis to score TCR-TCR, TCR-HLA and TCR-CMV co-occurrence, with a repertoire-size bias correction applied to the TCR pairs. False discovery rates were estimated in a later analysis by permuting HLA or CMV assignments 20 times. In a later analysis, co-occurring TCRs were grouped using DBSCAN, and TCRdist sequence similarity was added for clustering within HLA-allele-positive subsets. Repertoires with fewer than 30,000 or more than 120,000 public chains, plus five repertoires with anomalous nucleotide sharing, were excluded from co-occurrence clustering. TCRdb retrieved this table from immuneACCESS and kept in-frame rearrangements only. Not all clones are present; in checked studies, unresolved V genes account for under half, and no reason is known for the remainder. From that table come the V and J calls and clone size; the DNA was used to work out D and trimming. This sample holds about 160,000 clones; roughly 70% were observed only once. The ten largest clones capture around 7% of the sample.

The cohort comprised 550 to 700 healthy bone marrow donors. Cohort members were all nominally healthy when sampled, although unrecorded immune exposures were likely present. The donor was CMV seropositive and belonged to the group of a few hundred seropositive cohort members. A peripheral blood sample was provided by each donor, and peripheral blood mononuclear cells were used for TCR beta sequencing. The Qiagen DNeasy Blood Extraction Kit was used to extract genomic DNA from the blood cell samples. The clonotype originates from a middle-aged man in good health and CMV-seropositive. The chain employs TRBV11-2 and TRBJ2-5, with 8 junctional bases fitting TRBD1. The J call is uncertain, as TRBJ2-7 better fits the DNA end. Sequences were obtained from PBMCs. CDR3 loop: CASSLYDRGRIYEQYF. The sequence in DNA is TGTGCCAGCAGCCTGTACGACAGGGGAAGGATCTACGAGCAGTACTTC.